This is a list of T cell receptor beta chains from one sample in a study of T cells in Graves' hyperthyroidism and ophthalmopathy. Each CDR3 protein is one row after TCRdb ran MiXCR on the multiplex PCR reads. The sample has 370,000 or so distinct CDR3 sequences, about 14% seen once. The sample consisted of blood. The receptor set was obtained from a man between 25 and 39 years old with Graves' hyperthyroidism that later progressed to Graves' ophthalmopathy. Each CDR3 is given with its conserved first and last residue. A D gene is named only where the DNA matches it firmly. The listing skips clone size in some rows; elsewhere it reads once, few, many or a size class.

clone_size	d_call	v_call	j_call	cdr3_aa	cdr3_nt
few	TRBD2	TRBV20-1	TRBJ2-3	CSASRRGTSGTDTQYF	TGCAGTGCTAGTCGCAGGGGGACTAGCGGCACAGATACGCAGTATTTT
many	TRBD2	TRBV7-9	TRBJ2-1	CASEPRRASGGNEQFF	TGTGCCAGCGAGCCGCGGCGGGCTAGCGGGGGGAATGAGCAGTTCTTC
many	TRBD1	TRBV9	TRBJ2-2	CASSLGGQGAFTGELFF	TGTGCCAGCAGCCTCGGGGGACAGGGGGCTTTCACCGGGGAGCTGTTTTTT
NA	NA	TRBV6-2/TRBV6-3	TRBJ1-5	CAMRTALRPQHF	TGTGCCATGAGGACAGCCTTACGGCCCCAGCATTTT
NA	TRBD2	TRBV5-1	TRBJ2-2	CASSSPGTSGTGELFF	TGCGCCAGCAGCTCCCCCGGGACTAGCGGCACCGGGGAGCTGTTTTTT
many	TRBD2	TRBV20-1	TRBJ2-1	CSAFGLAGDSYNEQFF	TGCAGTGCTTTTGGACTAGCGGGAGACTCCTACAATGAGCAGTTCTTC
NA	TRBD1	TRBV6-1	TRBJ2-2	CASRTGGAPGELFF	TGTGCCAGCAGAACAGGGGGCGCTCCCGGGGAGCTGTTTTTT
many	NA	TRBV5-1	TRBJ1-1	CASRSTANTEAFF	TGCGCCAGCAGATCGACAGCGAACACTGAAGCTTTCTTT
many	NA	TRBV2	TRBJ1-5	CASSHRNGNQPQHF	TGTGCCAGCAGTCACAGGAACGGCAATCAGCCCCAGCATTTT
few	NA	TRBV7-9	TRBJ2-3	CASSLSFGDGTDTQYF	TGTGCCAGCAGCTTATCTTTCGGGGATGGCACAGATACGCAGTATTTT
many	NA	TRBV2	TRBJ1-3	CASSAGVGNTIYF	TGTGCCAGCAGTGCAGGGGTCGGAAACACCATATATTTT
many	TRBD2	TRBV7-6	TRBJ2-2	CASSPAGGNTGELFF	TGTGCCAGCAGCCCCGCGGGGGGTAACACCGGGGAGCTGTTTTTT
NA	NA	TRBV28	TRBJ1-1	CASNTQGMAAEAFF	TGTGCCAGCAACACCCAGGGGATGGCAGCTGAAGCTTTCTTT
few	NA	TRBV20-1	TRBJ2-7	CSARPPNDEQYF	TGCAGTGCTAGACCCCCTAATGACGAGCAGTACTTC
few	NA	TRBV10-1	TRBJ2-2	CASSESSRDTGELFF	TGCGCCAGCAGTGAGTCGTCCAGGGACACCGGGGAGCTGTTTTTT
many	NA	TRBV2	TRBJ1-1	CASSAYRISAEAFF	TGTGCCAGCAGTGCCTACAGGATCAGCGCTGAAGCTTTCTTT
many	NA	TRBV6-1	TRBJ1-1	CASSSERRTEAFF	TGTGCCAGCTCCTCAGAAAGGCGGACTGAAGCTTTCTTT